The entry that follows covers one T cell receptor (beta chain) sequence. The junction and the germline gene differ at one end; a read error may be behind it. In the original analysis: Estimation of nucleated cell counts relied on the amplification of reference gene primers. Here immunoSEQ multiplex PCR was the method, and the copy in TCRdb shows in-frame clones only, minus some. V, J and clone size derive from that table, while D and trimming were established from the DNA sequence. The table records about 240,000 clones, approximately 83% of them present only once. This entry belongs to a study of blood T cell repertoires in COVID-19. The TCR originated in a woman aged 40 to 55 with acute COVID-19. Source material: PBMCs or T cells enriched from blood (not recorded which).

CDR3 sequence: CASSQAVTSVIF. CDR3 DNA sequence: TGCGCCAGCAGCCAAGCGGTCACTAGCGTCATCTTC. The V gene is TRBV4-1, the J gene TRBJ2-1; TRBD2 matches 7 bases. The CDR3 is made up of 12 amino acids. Germline V gene lookup returns CDR1 MGHRA and CDR2 YSYEKL.